Listed here is a single T cell receptor (beta chain). Germline CDR1 SGHTA, CDR2 FQGNSA. The CDR3 has 16 residues. The trim removed 4 bases at V and 1 base at J, leaving 6 bases unmatched. As for time point: newly diagnosed GD, antithyroid drugs for less than 3 months. Extracted RNA from PBMCs served as the source of the TCR library. This sample was included in a study of regulatory T cells in long-lasting Graves disease. With iRepertoire HTBI primers and Arm-PCR of CDR3 regions, TCR beta libraries were built. TCRdb re-analysed the multiplex PCR reads in MiXCR, keeping a single row per CDR3 protein. This sample has hundreds of thousands of distinct CDR3 sequences, with around 15% found just once. The sample was also reused in another study, on T cells in Graves' hyperthyroidism and ophthalmopathy. That study reports: The primer set for the first-round RT-PCR of the TCR CDR3 was HTBI.

The material was peripheral blood mononuclear cells (PBMCs), obtained at new diagnosis, from a patient treated with antithyroid drugs. The source is a woman under 40 with Graves disease. The rearrangement links TRBV7-2 to TRBJ2-3; 9 bases map to TRBD1. CDR3 bases: TGTGCCAGCAGCTCCCCTAGGACAGGGGGCACAGATACGCAGTATTTT. This encodes CASSSPRTGGTDTQYF. The whole variable domain, filled in from reference TRBV7-2 and TRBJ2-3, reads GAGVSQSPSNKVTEKGKDVELRCDPISGHTALYWYRQSLGQGLEFLIYFQGNSAPDKSGLPSDRFSAERTGGSVSTLTIQRTQQEDSAVYLCASSSPRTGGTDTQYFGPGTRLTVL.